Presented here are 15 T cell receptor beta chains from one specimen sequenced in a study of T-cell memory formation after mild COVID-19 (dated by TCRdb to the early 2020s). The protocol used for the library was 5' RACE. Sequencing instrument: Illumina NovaSeq 6000. Clones were called with MiXCR by TCRdb after fastp trimmed the public reads at Q25, and only in-frame beta chains were retained. Rows matching on CDR3 protein sequence are summarized as one entry with the most common DNA and genes. Here the sample has around 400,000 distinct CDR3 sequences; more than 20% occur a single time. 8.5% to 9% of the sample rests with the top ten. The sample was PBMCs or a T cell subset sorted from them (not recorded which). Receptor source: an adult woman who had mild COVID-19 (a few samples of this study predate the infection). The sample titles of this study are shuffled in the database, so cell type and time point are left out; the donor was told from shared clones.

In DNA, the CDR3 is TGTGCCAGCAGTGAATCCGGGACAGCCCACAACGAGCAGTACTTC. Its translation is CASSESGTAHNEQYF. This chain links TRBV25-1 with TRBJ2-7; 7 bases map to TRBD1. Losses at the gene ends were 1 base for V and 5 bases for J; bases not matched to a gene: 8. This CDR3 region has 15 residues. CDR1 is MGHDK and CDR2 is SYGVNS in the germline V gene.

The sample holds a few counts of this clonotype. The gene calls are TRBV29-1 and TRBJ2-3, with 12 positions matching TRBD2. The CDR3 contains 15 residues. With 7 bases clipped from V and 2 bases from J, the junction kept 7 bases outside the gene matches. Germline V gene data show CDR1 as SQVTM and CDR2 as ANQGSEA. CDR3 nucleotide sequence: TGCAGCGGCCTAGCGGGGGGGCGTTTCACAGATACGCAGTATTTT. Its protein product is CSGLAGGRFTDTQYF.

This clonotype has only a few counts. The genes are TRBV7-9 and TRBJ2-2, with TRBD2 matching 15 bases. The CDR3 has 18 residues. V was clipped by 5 bases and J by 5 bases; unmatched bases: 9. The germline gives CDR1 SEHNR, CDR2 FQNEAQ (reference sequence). The CDR3: CASSPRTSGRATTGELFF. Here the CDR3 DNA reads TGTGCCAGCAGCCCGAGGACTAGCGGGAGGGCTACTACCGGGGAGCTGTTTTTT.

This clonotype appeared a few times. V usage is TRBV3-1 and J usage is TRBJ2-7; 11 bases are shared with TRBD2. J gave up 4 bases and V 4 bases, and 6 bases lay outside the gene matches. CDR1 is LGHDT and CDR2 is YNNKEL in the germline V gene (reference sequence). This CDR3 comprises 15 residues. CDR3 nucleotide sequence: TGTGCCAGCAGCCTAGCGGGGGGGCGTTTTTACGAGCAGTACTTC. Protein: CASSLAGGRFYEQYF.

This sequence joins TRBV7-6 and TRBJ1-1; D is possibly TRBD1 (6 bases). V lost 0 bases and J lost 1, with 12 bases in between. The CDR3 covers 16 residues. The V gene's germline CDR1 is SGHVS and CDR2 FNYEAQ. The CDR3, as DNA: TGTGCCAGCAGCTTAGCCGGTTCGACAGGGAACACTGAAGCTTTCTTT. Encoded protein: CASSLAGSTGNTEAFF.

The CDR3 loop is CASSVRPDEQFF. CDR3 nucleotides: TGTGCCAGCAGTGTCCGACCAGATGAGCAGTTCTTC. The chain links TRBV27 to TRBJ2-1, with D hard to call. The germline V gene has CDR1 MNHEY and CDR2 SMNVEV (reference sequence). Deletions cut 5 bases from V and 8 bases from J, with 10 bases between. This CDR3 is 12 amino acids long.

There are a few counts of this clonotype. The CDR3 DNA follows: TGTGCCACCCTCTCCACCGGGGAGCTGTTTTTT. Amino acid sequence: CATLSTGELFF. The rearrangement uses TRBV12-3 or TRBV12-4 and TRBJ2-2; D not certain. This CDR3 is built from 11 residues. With 10 bases removed from V and 4 bases from J, the gap between germline ends came to 7 bases.

The V gene is TRBV7-2, the J gene TRBJ2-2; D is unresolved. CDR3 size: 15 residues. V lost 1 base to trimming and J lost 3 bases, with 9 bases between them. Germline V lookup: CDR1 SGHTA, CDR2 FQGNSA. The CDR3 sequence: CASSLVAGYTGELFF. For the CDR3, the DNA is TGTGCCAGCAGCTTAGTAGCAGGATACACCGGGGAGCTGTTTTTT.

This clonotype was observed a handful of times. The chain uses TRBV29-1 and TRBJ2-1; either TRBD1 or TRBD2 may fit D (5 bases each). V lost 7 bases to trimming and J lost 10 bases, with 23 bases between them. The CDR3 has 14 residues. In germline, CDR1 is SQVTM, CDR2 ANQGSEA. The CDR3 DNA is TGCAGCGCCCGGGACCAAGCGGCCCGAGGGGAGCAGTTCTTC. The encoded protein is CSARDQAARGEQFF.

This clonotype appeared a few times. J is TRBJ1-2 and V is TRBV29-1; maybe TRBD1 (6 bases). The CDR3 runs 12 residues. Germline CDR1 is SQVTM and CDR2 is ANQGSEA. V lost 6 bases and J 5 bases, leaving 13 bases between the germline ends. The DNA for the CDR3 is TGCAGCGTCTTAGACAGGTCGTATGGCTACACCTTC. This sequence encodes CSVLDRSYGYTF.

This clonotype turned up a few times. The CDR3 region has the DNA TGTGCCAGCAGTTTACGACAGGGGGAGGACTATGGCTACACCTTC. As protein: CASSLRQGEDYGYTF. The J gene is TRBJ1-2, the V gene TRBV28; 9 nucleotides align to TRBD1. Germline values: CDR1 MDHEN, CDR2 SYDVKM. The CDR3 loop spans 15 amino acids. J was trimmed by 3 bases and V by 2 bases; bases with no gene match: 4.

In its sample, this clonotype was seen a few times. The chain couples TRBV6-6 to TRBJ1-1, with 9 bases identical to TRBD1. The CDR3 contains 14 residues. J lost 7 bases, V lost 6 bases, and 9 bases had no gene match. The germline gives CDR1 MNHNY, CDR2 SVGAGI (reference sequence). CDR3 bases: TGTGCCAGCAGCCCCACCGGGACAGGGATTGAAGCTTTCTTT. Residues: CASSPTGTGIEAFF.

The chain joins TRBV6-2 or TRBV6-3 to TRBJ1-2, with D hard to call. The germline CDR1 and CDR2 sequences are MNHEY and SVGEGT. Trimming removed 3 bases at V and 3 bases at J, with 11 bases between. The CDR3 sequence is 14 residues long. CDR3 sequence (DNA): TGTGCCAGCAGTTATGAGCCAGAGGACTATGGCTACACCTTC. It specifies CASSYEPEDYGYTF.

This clonotype was seen more than once but under ten times. V and J are TRBV6-2 or TRBV6-3 and TRBJ2-7; no firm D call. Germline CDR1 is MNHEY and CDR2 is SVGEGT. V was pared by 2 bases and J by 5 bases, with 7 bases between. The CDR3 has 12 amino acids. The CDR3 region is CASSYVGNEQYF. DNA for the CDR3: TGTGCCAGCAGTTACGTAGGGAACGAGCAGTACTTC.

This sequence joins TRBV9 and TRBJ2-7, with a tentative D call TRBD2 (5 bases). The CDR3 loop spans 14 amino acids. Per the germline V gene, CDR1 is SGDLS and CDR2 is YYNGEE. V was shortened by 1 base and J by 1 base, with 9 bases between the two germline ends. For the CDR3, the DNA is TGTGCCAGCAGCGTAAGTCTAGCTTCCTACGAGCAGTACTTC. It specifies CASSVSLASYEQYF.